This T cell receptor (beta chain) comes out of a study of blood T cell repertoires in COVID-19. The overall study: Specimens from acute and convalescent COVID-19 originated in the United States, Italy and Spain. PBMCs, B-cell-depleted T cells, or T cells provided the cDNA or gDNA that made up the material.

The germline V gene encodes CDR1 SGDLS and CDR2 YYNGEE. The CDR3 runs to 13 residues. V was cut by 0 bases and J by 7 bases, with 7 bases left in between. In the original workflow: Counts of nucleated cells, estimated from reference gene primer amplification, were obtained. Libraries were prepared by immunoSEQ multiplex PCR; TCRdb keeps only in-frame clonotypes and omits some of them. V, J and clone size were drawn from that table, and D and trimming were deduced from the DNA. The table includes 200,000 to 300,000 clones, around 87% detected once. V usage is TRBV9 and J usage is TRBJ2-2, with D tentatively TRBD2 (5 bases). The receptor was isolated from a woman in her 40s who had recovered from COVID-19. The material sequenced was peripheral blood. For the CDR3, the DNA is TGTGCCAGCAGCGTAGACCGGGGCGGGGAGCTGTTTTTT. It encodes CASSVDRGGELFF.